Each of the 27 T cell receptor beta chains below was sequenced from the same sample in a study of cytomegalovirus exposure and HLA in healthy donors. 60 Vbeta and 13 Jbeta primers were used in PCR. TCRdb's copy holds only in-frame clones and misses some; the assay was immunoSEQ multiplex PCR. The table records approximately 110,000 clones, about 78% of them present only once. The specimen was PBMCs. These receptors came from a woman aged 35 to 49 in good health and CMV-seropositive.

The CDR3 DNA is TGTGCCAGCAGTGAAGCGGACATAATCTCCTATAATTCACCCCTCCACTTT. This encodes CASSEADIISYNSPLHF. V is TRBV6-1 and J is TRBJ1-6; D is possibly TRBD1 (5 bases). Germline CDR1 MNHNS, CDR2 SASEGT. Trimming stripped 0 bases from V and 0 bases from J, with 9 bases between. The CDR3 spans 17 residues.

The J gene is TRBJ1-2, the V gene TRBV14; D might be TRBD1 (5 bases). CDR3 length equals 14 residues. Germline CDR1 and CDR2: SGHDN and FVKESK. Trimming cost V 1 base and J 4 bases, with 10 bases left between them. The CDR3 DNA sequence: TGTGCCAGCAGCCAAGTGATAGGGGCCTATGGCTACACCTTC. It yields the protein CASSQVIGAYGYTF. The entire variable domain, with the rest obtained from reference TRBV14 and TRBJ1-2, is as follows: EAGVTQFPSHSVIEKGQTVTLRCDPISGHDNLYWYRRVMGKEIKFLLHFVKESKQDESGMPNNRFLAERTGGTYSTLKVQPAELEDSGVYFCASSQVIGAYGYTFGSGTRLTVV.

The V gene is TRBV4-1, the J gene TRBJ1-2, with 8 bases aligning to TRBD1. The J segment lost 8 bases and the V segment lost 3 bases, leaving 11 bases of the junction unmatched. Germline V CDR1 and CDR2: MGHRA, YSYEKL. The CDR3 is 15 amino acids. CDR3 residues: CASSHGGQGKEGYTF. As DNA, the CDR3 is TGCGCCAGCAGCCATGGAGGACAGGGAAAGGAAGGCTACACCTTC.

At least ten counts were recorded for this clone. This same CDR3 is encoded by further DNA sequences in the sample. The V and J genes are TRBV10-3 and TRBJ1-4; TRBD1 matches at 10 bases. The ends lost 6 bases at V and 6 bases at J; junction bases unmatched: 1. The CDR3 is 13 residues long. The germline CDR1 and CDR2 sequences are ENHRY and SYGVKD. Here the CDR3 reads CAIRGQGDEKLFF. Written as DNA, the CDR3 is TGTGCCATCAGAGGACAGGGGGATGAAAAACTGTTTTTT.

The rearrangement uses TRBV7-9 and TRBJ2-7, with TRBD1 as a possible D gene (5 bases). Germline V gene lookup returns CDR1 SEHNR and CDR2 FQNEAQ (reference sequence). Trimming stripped 1 base from V and 6 bases from J, with 13 bases between. The CDR3 is 14 amino acids. The CDR3 DNA sequence: TGTGCCAGCAGCTTAGGTCCAGGGCCAGGCGAGCAGTACTTC. This encodes CASSLGPGPGEQYF.

This clone was seen more than once but under ten times. The rearrangement links TRBV5-1 to TRBJ2-5, with 8 bases matching TRBD2. V trimming: 4 bases; J trimming: 5 bases; junction bases outside the gene matches: 10. CDR1 SGHRS and CDR2 YFSETQ come from the germline V gene. CDR3 size: 15 residues. This chain's CDR3 is CASSASGTRSETQYF. The CDR3 nucleotides read TGCGCCAGCAGCGCCTCCGGGACTAGGTCGGAGACCCAGTACTTC.

This clone is a singleton in its sample. This chain connects TRBV5-1 to TRBJ1-1; D unresolved. The CDR3 has 14 residues. CDR1 and CDR2 (germline): SGHRS, YFSETQ. V lost 1 base and J 1 base, leaving 8 bases between the germline ends. This CDR3 reads CASSLSTGNTEAFF. The CDR3, as DNA: TGCGCCAGCAGCTTGTCAACGGGGAACACTGAAGCTTTCTTT.

This clone came up a few times. The chain couples TRBV5-1 to TRBJ2-7, with D maybe TRBD1 (6 bases). Germline assignment: CDR1 SGHRS and CDR2 YFSETQ. The CDR3 length is 13 residues. The V end was cut by 7 bases, the J end by 7 bases, with 18 bases between. Written as DNA, the CDR3 is TGCGCCAGCGCTAAAACAGGGAGAGGGGAGCAGTACTTC. This translates into CASAKTGRGEQYF.

The rearrangement links TRBV4-2 to TRBJ2-7; TRBD1 agrees at 9 bases. The CDR3 is made up of 15 amino acids. The J segment lost 1 base and the V segment lost 4 bases, leaving 5 bases of the junction unmatched. Germline lookup yields CDR1 LGHNA and CDR2 YNFKEQ. In DNA, the CDR3 is TGTGCCAGCAGCCGCACCGGGACAGGGTCCTACGAGCAGTACTTC. Residues: CASSRTGTGSYEQYF.

The table lists this clone with a count of one. V usage is TRBV29-1 and J usage is TRBJ2-1; possible D gene TRBD2, 5 bases. Germline V gene data show CDR1 as SQVTM and CDR2 as ANQGSEA. There are 13 residues in the CDR3. The V end lost 7 bases, the J end lost 0 bases, and 10 bases lay between the germline ends. The CDR3 is CSGFGSSYNEQFF. In DNA, the CDR3 is TGCAGCGGGTTTGGGAGCTCCTACAATGAGCAGTTCTTC.

The genes are TRBV4-3 and TRBJ2-7, with TRBD2 identical over 12 bases. Germline V gene data show CDR1 as LGHNA and CDR2 as YSLEER. Unmatched junction bases numbered 1, after V lost 0 bases and J lost 1 base. The CDR3 extends over 16 amino acids. CDR3 sequence: CASSQETSGGSYEQYF. CDR3 bases: TGCGCCAGCAGCCAAGAGACTAGCGGGGGATCCTACGAGCAGTACTTC.

This chain connects TRBV5-4 to TRBJ2-5, with TRBD2 identical over 7 bases. The CDR3 runs to 15 residues. Losses at the gene ends were 0 bases for V and 2 bases for J; bases not matched to a gene: 4. Germline V gives CDR1 SGHNT, CDR2 YYREEE (reference sequence). CDR3 DNA sequence: TGTGCCAGCAGCTTGGTCGGGGGGATACAAGAGACCCAGTACTTC. It specifies CASSLVGGIQETQYF.

The rearrangement links TRBV4-3 to TRBJ1-4; tentatively, D is TRBD1 (6 bases). CDR3 length equals 13 residues. Germline CDR1 is LGHNA and CDR2 is YSLEER. V shed 4 bases and J shed 6 bases, with 9 bases lying between them. The CDR3 DNA sequence: TGCGCCAGCAGCCCGGACAGTTATGAAAAACTGTTTTTT. Translating gives CASSPDSYEKLFF.

This clone has just one count. This chain connects TRBV2 to TRBJ2-2, with 8 bases identical to TRBD1. The CDR3 has 14 residues. With V trimmed by 6 bases and J by 4 bases, 4 bases remained unmatched. Germline V gene data show CDR1 as SNHLY and CDR2 as FYNNEI. The CDR3: CASRGQGGTGELFF. CDR3 DNA sequence: TGTGCCAGCAGAGGACAGGGCGGCACCGGGGAGCTGTTTTTT.

This rearrangement joins TRBV2 to TRBJ1-4, with D possibly matching TRBD1 (5 bases). From germline, CDR1 is SNHLY and CDR2 FYNNEI. CDR3 size: 11 residues. Between the trimmed V and J ends, which lost 7 bases and 6 bases, there was a span of 6 bases. This CDR3 reads CASTGYEKLFF. The CDR3 DNA is TGTGCCAGCACAGGGTATGAAAAACTGTTTTTT.

This clone is a singleton in its sample. The chain is built from TRBV7-2 and TRBJ1-1; unclear D gene. Germline-derived CDR1 and CDR2 are SGHTA and FQGNSA. V lost 6 bases and J 1 base, leaving 12 bases between the germline ends. The CDR3 contains 14 residues. CDR3 bases: TGTGCCAGCAGTCCACTGGGAGGGAACACTGAAGCTTTCTTT. Its protein product is CASSPLGGNTEAFF. Combining the CDR3 with reference TRBV7-2 and TRBJ1-1 gives the whole variable domain GAGVSQSPSNKVTEKGKDVELRCDPISGHTALYWYRQSLGQGLEFLIYFQGNSAPDKSGLPSDRFSAERTGGSVSTLTIQRTQQEDSAVYLCASSPLGGNTEAFFGQGTRLTVV.

V usage is TRBV4-3 and J usage is TRBJ2-3; the match to TRBD1 covers 9 bases. The J segment lost 2 bases and the V segment lost 3 bases, leaving 6 bases of the junction unmatched. Germline V gene sequence: CDR1 LGHNA, CDR2 YSLEER. CDR3 size: 16 residues. The CDR3 protein is CASSHPGDRDTDTQYF. DNA for the CDR3: TGCGCCAGCAGCCACCCGGGGGACAGGGACACAGATACGCAGTATTTT.

This clone showed up just once. The chain couples TRBV9 to TRBJ1-2; D uncertain. Germline CDR1 is SGDLS and CDR2 is YYNGEE. Trimming removed 0 bases from V and 4 bases from J, with 13 bases in between. This CDR3 contains 15 residues. The CDR3 sequence: CASSVENRGAYGYTF. CDR3 sequence (DNA): TGTGCCAGCAGCGTAGAGAACCGGGGTGCCTATGGCTACACCTTC.

Only one count was recorded for this clone. The V and J genes are TRBV18 and TRBJ2-1; 8 positions match TRBD1. The V gene's germline CDR1 is KGHSH and CDR2 LQKENI. Trimming took 3 bases from V and 8 from J; bases not matched to a gene: 9. This CDR3 has 15 amino acids. The DNA for the CDR3 is TGTGCCAGCTCACCCGAAGACAGGGGAGAGGATGAGCAGTTCTTC. Amino acids: CASSPEDRGEDEQFF.

The chain has TRBV28 and TRBJ1-4, with D possibly being TRBD1 (6 bases). This CDR3 is built from 14 residues. Trimming left V 8 bases short and J 7 bases short, with 17 bases between. CDR1 and CDR2 (germline): MDHEN, SYDVKM. The chain's CDR3 is CASVSGQSPEKLFF. DNA for the CDR3: TGTGCCAGCGTATCGGGACAATCGCCTGAAAAACTGTTTTTT.

This clone has just a few counts. The CDR3 sequence: CASSPGLDTEAFF. In DNA, the CDR3 is TGTGCCAGCTCACCCGGGTTGGACACTGAAGCTTTCTTT. The chain recombines TRBV18 with TRBJ1-1; D unresolved. V lost 3 bases and J lost 3, with 8 bases in between. The CDR3 totals 13 residues. Germline V gene lookup returns CDR1 KGHSH and CDR2 LQKENI.

This chain joins TRBV11-2 and TRBJ2-7; TRBD2 is a possible D gene (6 bases). V lost 2 bases, J lost 3 bases, and 8 bases lay in between. The V gene's germline CDR1 is SGHAT and CDR2 FQNNGV. CDR3 size: 13 residues. The CDR3 here is CASSLPGGYEQYF. CDR3 sequence (DNA): TGTGCCAGCAGCTTACCCGGGGGCTACGAGCAGTACTTC.

The chain is built from TRBV10-3 and TRBJ1-2; TRBD1 agrees at 10 bases. J was trimmed by 2 bases and V by 8 bases; bases with no gene match: 8. The CDR3 runs to 15 residues. Germline CDR1 reads ENHRY; CDR2 reads SYGVKD. As DNA, the CDR3 is TGTGCCATCGGACAGGGGGAGGGGTGGAACTATGGCTACACCTTC. Protein sequence: CAIGQGEGWNYGYTF.

This chain connects TRBV4-1 to TRBJ2-1; 9 nucleotides line up with TRBD1. The V segment lost 4 bases and the J segment 8 bases; nucleotides outside the gene matches: 9. There are 15 residues in the CDR3. The germline V gene has CDR1 MGHRA and CDR2 YSYEKL. CDR3 sequence: CASSRQPGTGYEQFF. CDR3 bases: TGCGCCAGCAGCCGTCAACCCGGGACAGGGTATGAGCAGTTCTTC.

The gene calls are TRBV7-2 and TRBJ1-5; TRBD1 matches at 8 bases. CDR3 length equals 16 residues. The V gene end was trimmed by 1 base and the J gene end by 5 bases; junction bases not matched to a gene: 7. Germline V gene data show CDR1 as SGHTA and CDR2 as FQGNSA. CDR3 amino acids: CASSLDGSGGYQPQHF. CDR3 nucleotides: TGTGCCAGCAGCTTAGATGGGTCAGGGGGCTATCAGCCCCAGCATTTT.

The V gene is TRBV28, the J gene TRBJ1-1; D perhaps matches TRBD1 (6 bases). The ends were cut back, 3 bases at V and 4 bases at J, with 21 bases in the middle. The CDR3 is made up of 17 amino acids. Germline lookup yields CDR1 MDHEN and CDR2 SYDVKM. The CDR3 loop is CASSFWGRGFKGTEAFF. As DNA, the CDR3 is TGTGCCAGCAGTTTTTGGGGCAGGGGCTTTAAGGGCACTGAAGCTTTCTTT.

This chain connects TRBV9 to TRBJ2-1, with 7 nucleotides matching TRBD2. Germline trimming cut 0 bases from V and 8 bases from J; bases unmatched to any gene: 8. CDR1 SGDLS and CDR2 YYNGEE come from the germline V gene. The CDR3 contains 15 residues. The CDR3 spells CASSVAVGGVDEQFF. CDR3 DNA: TGTGCCAGCAGCGTAGCAGTGGGAGGGGTCGATGAGCAGTTCTTC.